This T cell receptor beta chain derives from a study of shared clonotypes between healthy human individuals. V lost 1 base and J lost 0, with 10 bases in between. Per the germline V gene, CDR1 is SGHAT and CDR2 is FQNNGV. The CDR3 is made up of 15 amino acids. This table comes from immunoSEQ multiplex PCR, and its TCRdb copy is limited to in-frame clones, with some not included. The sample contains over 2 million clones, over 85% of which appear only once. The sequence was collected from a man aged 18 to 29 in good health. The chain uses TRBV11-2 and TRBJ2-7, with D hard to call. Sequencing was carried out using naive CD4+ T cells sorted from blood. Subset described: CD45RA+ positively selected. This CDR3 is CASSLAGRFSYEQYF. The CDR3 DNA sequence: TGTGCCAGCAGCTTAGCAGGACGGTTCTCCTACGAGCAGTACTTC. Filled out from reference TRBV11-2 and TRBJ2-7, the complete variable domain reads EAGVAQSPRYKIIEKRQSVAFWCNPISGHATLYWYQQILGQGPKLLIQFQNNGVVDDSQLPKDRFSAERLKGVDSTLKIQPAKLEDSAVYLCASSLAGRFSYEQYFGPGTRLTVT.